The sequence of this TCR beta chain was determined in a study of CD8 T cell repertoires and HIV-1 epitope variants (dated by TCRdb to the early 2020s). Background for the entire study: In separate culture wells, T cells were stimulated with each of twenty-five peptides that represented autologous and known Gag and Nef epitope variants. A 1M T cell aliquot was kept as an uncultured baseline condition, separate from the 83 T cell cultures. Using the EasySep Human T Cell Enrichment Kit, T cells were enriched and then co-cultured with an equal number of autologous T cell-negative cells acting as antigen-presenting cells. The cultures were grown for 10 days in IMDM with gentamicin, and half of the media was changed on days 3 and 7 with IL-2, IL-7 and IL-15 added. Tested epitopes included three Gag epitope families and Nef HW9 and YT9. The control conditions were a CMV, EBV and flu peptide pool, the Ebola AY9 epitope as a negative control, and a well with no peptide. A total of 83 T cell cultures were run, with each culture condition performed in triplicate except for one peptide, which was performed in duplicate.

The EasySep Human CD8+ T Cell Enrichment Kit was used on day 10 to isolate CD8+ T cells from every culture. TCR beta CDR3 regions were sequenced at survey depth on the immunoSEQ platform. The QIAamp DNA micro kit was used to extract genomic DNA from every cultured and uncultured CD8+ T cell population. As for how the authors treated the data: Samples with under 5,000 productive reads were excluded, and this exclusion removed about 6.5% of the roughly 75 HIV peptide-stimulated cultures. A MANAFEST web app trimmed sequences to CDR3 and removed nonproductive sequences, CDR3s under 5 amino acids, and those not starting C or ending F/W. Antigen-specific clonotypes had to expand in at least 2 of 3 replicates versus no-peptide control at FDR 0.01, only within one epitope family. A frequency at least fivefold higher than in wells stimulated with peptides from other epitope families was additionally required for specific clonotypes. TCRdb provides this immuneACCESS table in a form limited to in-frame rearrangements. Some clones are lacking; in checked studies, under half of them reflect an unresolved V gene, and why the rest are absent is not known. The V and J calls and clone size are taken from that table; D and trimming were inferred from the DNA. The table for this sample lists over 5,000 clones; over 60% of them were counted only once. Roughly 42% of the sample comes from the top ten.

General conclusions and limits of the study: Eight to ten antigen-specific TCR beta clonotypes were identified, of which roughly six appeared to be cross-reactive for autologous or known escape epitope variants. The assay identified only TCR beta chains and indicated proliferation to antigen, not T cell function or cytokine profile. The Nef KF9 family was recognized by five clonotypes and the HW9 family by one, and no responses to the TAALDMSHF plasma variant were observed.

The germline V gene (reference sequence) sets CDR1 to SGHNT and CDR2 to YYREEE. From its cysteine to its phenylalanine, the CDR3 spans 16 amino acids. The sequence is cut down to CDR3 DNA, 48 bases in frame from base 1. At the junction V is shortened by 4 bases and J by 3 bases, with 19 bases in between. About this clone itself: The clone's antigen remains unknown. Nothing much larger sits one base from this clone, and base qualities are not available.

The chain employs TRBV5-4 and TRBJ1-2; no confident D gene assignment can be made. The TCR was taken from a male donor with HIV. Sequencing input: cultured CD8+ T cells derived from PBMCs. The DNA sequence is as follows: TGTGCCAGCAGCCCTTGGCCGGTAGAATTGGACTATGGCTACACCTTC. Its translation is CASSPWPVELDYGYTF.